The rows below give T cell receptor beta chains drawn from one sample of a study of neurological immune-mediated disorders. TCRdb reprocessed the 5' RACE reads with MiXCR, giving one entry per CDR3 protein. The sample yields roughly 75,000 distinct CDR3 sequences, about 13% seen once. Specimen: PBMCs. The receptors shown here come from a female donor with HTLV-1-associated myelopathy (HAM/TSP). Both conserved end residues are part of each CDR3. A D gene is named only where the DNA matches it firmly. Only part of the rows carry a size: once, few, many, or a class if the clone is expanded.

j_call,clone_size,v_call,d_call,cdr3_nt,cdr3_aa
TRBJ1-1,many,TRBV5-1,-,TGCGCCAGCAGGGGGTCAGAGGGAAGCAGAGCTTTCTTT,CASRGSEGSRAFF
TRBJ2-5,many,TRBV24-1,TRBD1,TGTGCCACCAGTGTTCCGGGACAGAGAACACTCCAAGAGACCCAGTACTTC,CATSVPGQRTLQETQYF
TRBJ2-2,many,TRBV7-9,TRBD1,TGTGCCAGCAGCCGGACAGGGCGAGGCACCGGGGAGCTGTTTTTT,CASSRTGRGTGELFF
TRBJ1-1,many,TRBV7-2,-,TGTGCCAGCAGCGCTACCCCGGGAACTGAAGCTTTCTTT,CASSATPGTEAFF
TRBJ1-5,-,TRBV12-3/TRBV12-4,TRBD1,TGTGCCAACAGTTTCGGAACAGGGGTTAATCAGACCCAGCATTTT,CANSFGTGVNQTQHF
TRBJ2-3,many,TRBV7-9,TRBD1,TGTGCCAGCAGCTCCCAGGGGGTTTACTTACCAGATACGCAGTATTTT,CASSSQGVYLPDTQYF
TRBJ2-3,many,TRBV24-1,TRBD1,TGTGCCACCAGTGACCCAAAAGACAGGGCGGGTACGCAGTATTTT,CATSDPKDRAGTQYF
TRBJ2-3,many,TRBV20-1,TRBD1,TGCAGTGCTCCCCGGACAGGGGCAGATACGCAGTATTTT,CSAPRTGADTQYF
TRBJ2-7,many,TRBV9,TRBD2,TGTGCCAGCAGCGTAGCTAGCGGGGTAGGCGAGCAGTACTTC,CASSVASGVGEQYF
TRBJ2-7,many,TRBV4-2,TRBD2,TGTGCCAGCAGCCAAGGGACTAGCGGGGGCAGCTCCTACGAGCAGTACTTC,CASSQGTSGGSSYEQYF
TRBJ2-5,many,TRBV24-1,-,TGTGCCACCAGTGATTTGAGCCGTGAGACCCAGTACTTC,CATSDLSRETQYF
TRBJ2-7,many,TRBV12-3/TRBV12-4,TRBD1,TGTGCCAGCAGTCTAAGGGACAGGGGGGATGCCTACGAGCAGTACTTC,CASSLRDRGDAYEQYF
TRBJ2-7,-,TRBV20-1,TRBD2,TGCAGTGCTAGAGAGGGACTAGCTCTCTACGAGCAGTACTTC,CSAREGLALYEQYF
TRBJ2-1,many,TRBV9,TRBD2,TGTGCCAGCAGCGTACATAGCGGGGCTTCCTACAATGAGCAGTTCTTC,CASSVHSGASYNEQFF
TRBJ2-5,many,TRBV15,-,TGTGCCACCAGCAGAGACCCGACAGTGGGCCTAGAGACCCAGTACTTC,CATSRDPTVGLETQYF
TRBJ2-7,many,TRBV10-3,TRBD1,TGTGCCATCAGCCCTTCCGGGGACAGAGGCTGGCAGTACTTC,CAISPSGDRGWQYF
TRBJ1-1,many,TRBV14,-,TGTGCCAGCAGCCCCCAGTTCAACACTGAAGCTTTCTTT,CASSPQFNTEAFF
TRBJ2-2,-,TRBV5-1,TRBD1,TGCGCCAGCAGCTCTGGACAGGGGGAAAAGAAGGTGTTTTTT,CASSSGQGEKKVFF
TRBJ2-4,many,TRBV12-3/TRBV12-4,-,TGTGCCAGCAGTTTAAGGGCAGGGAGGGCCAAAAACATTCAGTACTTC,CASSLRAGRAKNIQYF
TRBJ1-3,many,TRBV7-9,-,TGTGCCAGCAGCCATGGTGAAAACACCATATATTTT,CASSHGENTIYF
TRBJ2-1,-,TRBV5-1,TRBD1,TGCGCCAGCAGGTCTGACAGGGGGCCATACAATGGGCAGTTCTTC,CASRSDRGPYNGQFF
TRBJ2-3,many,TRBV5-1,-,TGCGCCAGCAGCTTGGAAGTAGGCACAGATACGCAGTATTTT,CASSLEVGTDTQYF
TRBJ2-5,many,TRBV20-1,TRBD1,TGCAGTGCTCCGGACAGGGGAGAGACCCAGTACTTC,CSAPDRGETQYF
TRBJ1-2,many,TRBV27,-,TGTGCCAGCAGTTTTTCAGGGAAGAGAAACTATGGCTACACCTTC,CASSFSGKRNYGYTF
TRBJ2-4,many,TRBV4-1,TRBD1,TGCGCCAGCAGCCAAGGGGGACAGGGGGTGTCCAAAAACATTCAGTACTTC,CASSQGGQGVSKNIQYF
TRBJ2-7,few,TRBV11-2,TRBD2,TGTGCCAGCAGCTTAGTCGGACCTCGAGGGCGGGGGGGCCAAGTACCCTACGAGCAGTACTTC,CASSLVGPRGRGGQVPYEQYF
TRBJ1-1,many,TRBV25-1,-,TGTGCCAGCAGTCCCCCAGGCGACCCCTTGAACACTGAAGCTTTCTTT,CASSPPGDPLNTEAFF
TRBJ2-3,many,TRBV5-1,TRBD2,TGCGCCAGCAGCTTGGCCAGCGGGGGCACAGATACGCAGTATTTT,CASSLASGGTDTQYF
TRBJ2-5,medium-sized,TRBV4-2,-,TGTGCCAGCGGGTTTGGTTTTAAACAAGAGACCCAGTACTTC,CASGFGFKQETQYF
TRBJ2-1,many,TRBV10-3,TRBD2,TGTGCCATCAGCGGAACGGGGACTAGCGGGACCAATGAGCAGTTCTTC,CAISGTGTSGTNEQFF
TRBJ2-5,many,TRBV28,-,TGTGCCAGCAAAAAAACGTGGGAGACCCAGTACTTC,CASKKTWETQYF
TRBJ1-2,many,TRBV29-1,-,TGCAGCGTTGGAGTCCTTCTCGATGGCTACACCTTC,CSVGVLLDGYTF
TRBJ1-5,many,TRBV4-1,TRBD1,TGCGCCAGCAGCTCCGGCCGTGCTAGGACAGGGAGGAGCAATCAGCCCCAGCATTTT,CASSSGRARTGRSNQPQHF
TRBJ2-7,many,TRBV25-1,-,TGTGCCAGCTCGGGACACAGGGTAAACTACGAGCAGTACTTC,CASSGHRVNYEQYF
TRBJ2-4,many,TRBV7-8,TRBD1,TGTGCCAGCAGCTTAGGCACAGGGGTGGCCAAAAACATTCAGTACTTC,CASSLGTGVAKNIQYF
TRBJ2-2,many,TRBV7-9,-,TGTGCCAGCAGCGGCATGCGGGCAACCGGGGAGCTGTTTTTT,CASSGMRATGELFF
TRBJ1-2,many,TRBV5-1,TRBD1,TGCGCCAGCAGCTCTCAGACAGGGCCCTATGGCTACACCTTC,CASSSQTGPYGYTF
TRBJ1-4,many,TRBV5-1,-,TGCGCCAGCAGCTTGACAGGGAAGAGTGAAAAACTGTTTTTT,CASSLTGKSEKLFF
TRBJ2-5,many,TRBV27,-,TGTGCCAGCAGTTTATCGGTCGGACGTCTCCAAGAGACCCAGTACTTC,CASSLSVGRLQETQYF
TRBJ2-6,many,TRBV20-1,-,TGCAGTGCCGAAAGTCCCTACTCTGGGGCCAACGTCCTGACTTTC,CSAESPYSGANVLTF
TRBJ2-1,many,TRBV29-1,TRBD2,TGCAGCGTAGCCGGGGGGGGCGCTTTGAAAGATGAGCAGTTCTTC,CSVAGGGALKDEQFF
TRBJ2-3,-,TRBV12-3/TRBV12-4,TRBD2,TGTGCCAGCAGAGTCGGGACTAGCGGACTCACAGATACGCAGTATTTT,CASRVGTSGLTDTQYF